Listed below are T cell receptor beta chains from one sample, sequenced in a study of cytomegalovirus exposure and HLA in healthy donors. The protocol was immunoSEQ multiplex PCR, while the TCRdb copy is restricted to in-frame clones and leaves out a portion. The sample yields 200,000 to 250,000 clones, over 75% seen once. The sequenced material came from PBMCs. These TCRs come from a girl under 10 years old in good health and CMV-seronegative. The CDR3 runs from the conserved cysteine through the conserved F or W. A D gene is named only where the DNA matches it firmly. Clone size is given for some rows only: seen once, a few or many times, or a class if the clone is expanded.

-	TRBV6-5	TRBJ2-7	-	CASSRDTGRYEQYF	TGTGCCAGCAGCCGGGACACCGGCCGCTACGAGCAGTACTTC
-	TRBV25-1	TRBJ1-5	-	CASSDPTDRYGNQPQHF	TGTGCCAGCAGTGACCCAACCGACAGGTACGGGAATCAGCCCCAGCATTTT
TRBD1	TRBV6-1	TRBJ2-5	-	CASSDSFGTVVQETQYF	TGTGCCAGCAGTGATTCTTTCGGGACAGTTGTCCAGGAGACCCAGTACTTC
-	TRBV13	TRBJ2-7	-	CASTHFLNPYEQYF	TGTGCCAGCACCCACTTTTTAAATCCCTACGAGCAGTACTTC
TRBD1	TRBV25-1	TRBJ2-1	once	CASSELWTGSYNEQFF	TGTGCCAGCAGTGAATTATGGACAGGGTCCTACAATGAGCAGTTCTTC
TRBD1	TRBV7-6	TRBJ1-1	-	CASSLTIERTGGMNTEAFF	TGTGCCAGCAGCTTAACGATAGAAAGGACAGGGGGCATGAACACTGAAGCTTTCTTT
TRBD2	TRBV10-3	TRBJ2-7	-	CAISGHTSGVYEQYF	TGTGCCATCAGTGGGCACACTAGCGGGGTCTACGAGCAGTACTTC
TRBD1	TRBV6-5	TRBJ1-1	-	CASSPLWDRGIEAFF	TGTGCCAGCAGTCCTCTCTGGGACAGGGGTATTGAAGCTTTCTTT
-	TRBV5-1	TRBJ2-3	-	CASSLVGKSTDTQYF	TGCGCCAGCAGCTTGGTGGGCAAGAGCACAGATACGCAGTATTTT
-	TRBV5-4	TRBJ2-1	-	CASSGKVSDEQFF	TGTGCCAGCAGCGGTAAGGTTAGCGATGAGCAGTTCTTC
-	TRBV2	TRBJ1-1	-	CASSDWTPDSTEAFF	TGTGCCAGCAGTGATTGGACTCCGGACTCCACTGAAGCTTTCTTT
-	TRBV6-6	TRBJ2-7	-	CASSMLGGGPYEQYF	TGTGCCAGCAGTATGCTTGGCGGGGGCCCCTACGAGCAGTACTTC
TRBD1	TRBV11-2	TRBJ2-7	-	CASSHGTGFSYEQYF	TGTGCCAGCAGCCACGGGACAGGGTTCTCCTACGAGCAGTACTTC
-	TRBV25-1	TRBJ1-2	-	CASSEWSREGGYTF	TGTGCCAGCAGTGAATGGAGCCGGGAGGGTGGCTACACCTTC
TRBD1	TRBV11-1	TRBJ2-5	-	CASSLLQGPGETQYF	TGTGCCAGCAGCTTACTACAGGGGCCTGGAGAGACCCAGTACTTC
-	TRBV19	TRBJ1-2	once	CASRKADRMAAVNYGYTF	TGTGCCAGTCGAAAAGCCGACAGAATGGCGGCCGTTAACTATGGCTACACCTTC
-	TRBV5-4	TRBJ1-2	-	CASSHRGGAIGYTF	TGTGCCAGCAGCCACCGAGGGGGGGCGATTGGCTACACCTTC
-	TRBV21-1	TRBJ1-3	-	CASSKVCRGTGNTIYF	TGTGCCAGCAGCAAAGTATGTAGGGGTACTGGAAACACCATATATTTT
TRBD1	TRBV4-1	TRBJ1-1	-	CASSQGRGRGLTRETEAFF	TGCGCCAGCAGCCAAGGGAGGGGCAGGGGGTTGACTAGGGAGACTGAAGCTTTCTTT
-	TRBV1	TRBJ1-4	-	CTSSQPGTERWAREKLFF	TGCACCAGCAGCCAACCCGGGACAGAACGATGGGCGCGTGAAAAACTGTTTTTT
TRBD1	TRBV5-1	TRBJ1-3	-	CASSLGTGSGNTIYF	TGCGCCAGCAGCTTGGGGACAGGGAGTGGAAACACCATATATTTT
TRBD2	TRBV7-9	TRBJ2-3	-	CASSFTSGRGGDTQYF	TGTGCCAGCAGCTTCACTAGCGGGAGGGGAGGAGATACGCAGTATTTT
-	TRBV4-1	TRBJ1-4	-	CASSQEPGRSEKLFF	TGCGCCAGCAGCCAAGAGCCTGGGCGAAGTGAAAAACTGTTTTTT
TRBD1	TRBV2	TRBJ1-2	-	CASSGQGATHGYTF	TGTGCCAGCAGTGGACAGGGGGCCACCCATGGCTACACCTTC
-	TRBV11-2	TRBJ2-1	-	CASSLDPALANSYNEQFF	TGTGCCAGCAGCTTAGATCCCGCGTTAGCGAACTCCTACAATGAGCAGTTCTTC
-	TRBV5-1	TRBJ1-2	-	CASSPRESGYTF	TGCGCCAGCAGCCCCCGCGAATCTGGCTACACCTTC
-	TRBV2	TRBJ2-1	-	CASSEARGTVVSYNEQFF	TGTGCCAGCAGTGAAGCAAGAGGTACGGTAGTATCCTACAATGAGCAGTTCTTC
-	TRBV13	TRBJ2-5	-	CASSLDKAGAETQYF	TGTGCCAGCAGCTTAGACAAGGCAGGGGCAGAGACCCAGTACTTC
-	TRBV6-6	TRBJ1-3	-	CASILTVSGNTIYF	TGTGCCAGTATTCTCACGGTCTCTGGAAACACCATATATTTT
-	TRBV6-5	TRBJ2-5	-	CASDDSKETQYF	TGTGCCAGCGATGACAGTAAAGAGACCCAGTACTTC
TRBD2	TRBV11-1	TRBJ2-5	-	CASSPRVAGVETQYF	TGTGCCAGCAGCCCACGGGTAGCGGGGGTGGAGACCCAGTACTTC
-	TRBV7-9	TRBJ1-1	-	CASSLGGGGPNTEAFF	TGTGCCAGCAGCTTAGGGGGCGGGGGCCCGAACACTGAAGCTTTCTTT
-	TRBV5-4	TRBJ1-1	-	CASSLGGSNTEAFF	TGTGCCAGCAGCTTGGGCGGGTCGAACACTGAAGCTTTCTTT
TRBD1	TRBV6-1	TRBJ1-5	once	CASSIGTGGQPQHF	TGTGCCAGCAGTATCGGGACAGGGGGACAGCCCCAGCATTTT
TRBD2	TRBV19	TRBJ2-1	-	CASRKAGSDYNEQFF	TGTGCCAGTAGGAAAGCGGGATCGGACTACAATGAGCAGTTCTTC
-	TRBV19	TRBJ1-2	-	CASTGLPNYGYTF	TGTGCCAGTACAGGACTACCTAACTATGGCTACACCTTC